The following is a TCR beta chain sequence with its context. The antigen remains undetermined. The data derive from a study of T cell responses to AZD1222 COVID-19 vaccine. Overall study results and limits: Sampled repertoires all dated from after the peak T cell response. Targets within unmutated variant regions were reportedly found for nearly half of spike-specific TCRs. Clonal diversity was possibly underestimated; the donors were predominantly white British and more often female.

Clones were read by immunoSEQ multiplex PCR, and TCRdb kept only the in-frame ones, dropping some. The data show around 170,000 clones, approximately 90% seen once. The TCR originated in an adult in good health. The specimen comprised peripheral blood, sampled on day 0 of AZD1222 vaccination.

DNA for the CDR3: TGTGCTCCCGGGGGAGGTCGCACAGATACGCAGTATTTT. Translating it yields CAPGGGRTDTQYF. The V gene is TRBV7-6, the J gene TRBJ2-3; D is perhaps TRBD2 (6 bases). CDR1 is SGHVS and CDR2 is FNYEAQ in the germline V gene. The CDR3 covers 13 residues.